This T cell receptor (beta chain) was identified during a study of cytomegalovirus exposure and HLA in healthy donors. The overall study: Early released data comprised 75 million to 100 million unique TCRs from HLA-typed donors.

The V gene lost 0 bases and the J gene lost 6 bases, with 14 bases spanning the gap. Germline assignment: CDR1 SGHDT and CDR2 YYEEEE. This CDR3 region has 15 residues. This clone was observed a handful of times. Primers: 60 Vbeta forward and 13 Jbeta reverse. Method: immunoSEQ multiplex PCR; TCRdb's copy keeps in-frame clones and lacks some. Of roughly 140,000 clones listed, almost 80% are singletons. The sequence was collected from a woman in her 40s in good health and CMV-seropositive. The V and J genes are TRBV5-6 and TRBJ2-3; TRBD1 might be the D (5 bases). Sequences were obtained from PBMCs. CDR3 amino acids: CASSLEAGPPDTQYF. The CDR3 coding sequence is TGTGCCAGCAGCTTGGAGGCAGGGCCCCCCGATACGCAGTATTTT.